A single T cell receptor (beta chain) is shown here with its context. The sample comes from a study of a mutant IDH1 vaccine in newly diagnosed glioma. The overall study: Earlier therapy was either radiotherapy, temozolomide, or both, and most got both.

Time point denoted: baseline, week 1 (first vaccination visit). Treatment reported: pre-vaccination baseline after standard-of-care therapy. V was cut by 1 base and J by 10 bases, with 17 bases left in between. There are 14 residues in the CDR3. CDR1 is SGHDT, CDR2 YYEEEE, per germline. Data came from immunoSEQ multiplex PCR; TCRdb stores just in-frame clones and leaves some out. The repertoire has 65,000 to 70,000 clones, 83% of them found once; the top ten carry 4.6%. The J gene is TRBJ1-1, the V gene TRBV5-6, with a tentative D call TRBD1 (5 bases). This receptor was obtained from a woman aged 18-30 years with glioma. Some clones in this sample may be carry-over from other donors' samples. The specimen comprised peripheral blood mononuclear cells (PBMCs), sampled from a glioma patient treated with radiotherapy, temozolomide or both. CDR3 nucleotides: TGTGCCAGCAGCTTGAGTTTGGGGCACCCCAGAGCTTTCTTT. The encoded protein is CASSLSLGHPRAFF.